This TCR beta chain was captured in a study of OX40 agonist ivuxolimab in advanced cancers. General study findings and limits: The CD4+ and CD8+ T cells in the blood had expanded clonally by week 6 at 0.1 to 3.0 mg/kg.

This CDR3 region has 13 residues. V was trimmed by 0 bases and J by 6 bases, leaving 5 bases between them. Germline CDR1 and CDR2: MNHEY and SVGAGI. Some clones are missing from TCRdb's copy, which holds only in-frame ones; the method was immunoSEQ multiplex PCR. In the table there are nearly 50,000 clones, 85% to 95% of which are singletons. On this clone itself: The antigen remains undetermined.

The genes are TRBV6-5 and TRBJ2-2; D is unclear. The sequence was collected from an adult with an advanced solid tumor such as melanoma, head and neck, liver or kidney cancer. The input for sequencing was CD4+ or CD8+ T cells sorted from blood, taken in a trial of the OX40 agonist ivuxolimab. The DNA for the CDR3 is TGTGCCAGCAGTTACTCGATCGCCGGGGAGCTGTTTTTT. As protein: CASSYSIAGELFF.